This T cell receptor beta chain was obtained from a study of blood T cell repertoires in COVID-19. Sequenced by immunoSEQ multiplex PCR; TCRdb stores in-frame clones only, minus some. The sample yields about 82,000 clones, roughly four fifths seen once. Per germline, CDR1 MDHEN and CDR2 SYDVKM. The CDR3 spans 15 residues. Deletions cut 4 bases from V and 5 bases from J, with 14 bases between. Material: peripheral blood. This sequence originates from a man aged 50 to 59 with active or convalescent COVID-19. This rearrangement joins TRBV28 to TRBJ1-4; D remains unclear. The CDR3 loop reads CASSSLRSSNEKLFF. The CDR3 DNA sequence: TGTGCCAGCAGTTCATTACGGAGTAGCAATGAAAAACTGTTTTTT.